The source of this T cell receptor (beta chain) is a study of T cell responses to AZD1222 COVID-19 vaccine. Overall study findings and caveats: The study sampled repertoires only after the peak T cell response. Donors, mostly white British, included more females; clonal diversity was possibly underestimated.

Between the trimmed V and J ends, which lost 3 bases and 1 base, there was a span of 4 bases. The CDR3 is made up of 13 amino acids. Germline loops: CDR1 MNHEY, CDR2 SMNVEV (reference sequence). Profiling relied on immunoSEQ multiplex PCR, and the TCRdb table lists in-frame clones only, not all of them. The repertoire holds some 200,000 clones, with more than 75% as singletons. With respect to this clone: Its matching antigen is unknown.

The sequencing here drew on peripheral blood, taken on day 0 of AZD1222 vaccination. This receptor was taken from an adult in good health. This rearrangement joins TRBV27 to TRBJ1-5, with D hard to call. Written as DNA, the CDR3 is TGTGCCAGCAGTTTCGAGAGCAATCAGCCCCAGCATTTT. It is translated as CASSFESNQPQHF.